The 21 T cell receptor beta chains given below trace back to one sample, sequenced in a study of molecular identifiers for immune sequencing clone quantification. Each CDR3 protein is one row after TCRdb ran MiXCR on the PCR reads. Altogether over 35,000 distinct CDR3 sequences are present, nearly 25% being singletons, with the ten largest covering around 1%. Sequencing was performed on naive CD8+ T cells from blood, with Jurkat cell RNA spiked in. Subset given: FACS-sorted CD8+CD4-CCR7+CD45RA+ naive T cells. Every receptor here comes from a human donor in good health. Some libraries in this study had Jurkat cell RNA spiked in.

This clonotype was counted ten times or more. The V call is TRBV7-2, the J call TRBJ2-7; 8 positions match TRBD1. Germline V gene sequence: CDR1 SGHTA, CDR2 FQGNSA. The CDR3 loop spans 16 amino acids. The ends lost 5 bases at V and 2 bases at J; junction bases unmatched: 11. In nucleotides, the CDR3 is TGTGCCAGCAGCCCACGACAGGGGATGCCCCCCTACGAGCAGTACTTC. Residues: CASSPRQGMPPYEQYF.

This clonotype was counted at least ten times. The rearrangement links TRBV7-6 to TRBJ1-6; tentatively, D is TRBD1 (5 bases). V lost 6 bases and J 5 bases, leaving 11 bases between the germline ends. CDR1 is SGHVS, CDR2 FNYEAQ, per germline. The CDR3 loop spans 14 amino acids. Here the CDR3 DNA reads TGTGCCAGCAGATCCACGGGGGATAATTCACCCCTCCACTTT. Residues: CASRSTGDNSPLHF.

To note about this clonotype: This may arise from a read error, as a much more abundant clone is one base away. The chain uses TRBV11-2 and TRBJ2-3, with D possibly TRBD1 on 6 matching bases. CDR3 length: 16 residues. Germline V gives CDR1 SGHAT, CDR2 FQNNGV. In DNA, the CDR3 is TGTGTCAGCAGCACGCCTCAGGGGTCTTTCACAGATACGCAGTATTTT. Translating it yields CVSSTPQGSFTDTQYF. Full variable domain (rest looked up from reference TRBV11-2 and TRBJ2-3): EAGVAQSPRYKIIEKRQSVAFWCNPISGHATLYWYQQILGQGPKLLIQFQNNGVVDDSQLPKDRFSAERLKGVDSTLKIQPAKLEDSAVYLCVSSTPQGSFTDTQYFGPGTRLTVL.

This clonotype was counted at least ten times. The CDR3 coding sequence is TGCAGTGCTAGAGAACCGGGACTAGCGGGACGGGGCCGAGAGCAGTACTTC. It translates to CSAREPGLAGRGREQYF. The V call is TRBV20-1, the J call TRBJ2-7; 13 nucleotides agree with TRBD2. Germline V CDR1 and CDR2: DFQATT, SNEGSKA (reference sequence). This CDR3 comprises 17 residues. Trimming removed 0 bases from V and 7 bases from J; junction bases left unmatched: 12.

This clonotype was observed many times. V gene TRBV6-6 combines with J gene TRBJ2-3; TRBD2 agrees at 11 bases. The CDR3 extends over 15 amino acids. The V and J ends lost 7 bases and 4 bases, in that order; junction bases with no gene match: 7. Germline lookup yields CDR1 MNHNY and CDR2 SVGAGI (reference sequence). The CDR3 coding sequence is TGTGCCAGCATCCCTGGGACTAGCGGCTCAGATACGCAGTATTTT. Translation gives CASIPGTSGSDTQYF.

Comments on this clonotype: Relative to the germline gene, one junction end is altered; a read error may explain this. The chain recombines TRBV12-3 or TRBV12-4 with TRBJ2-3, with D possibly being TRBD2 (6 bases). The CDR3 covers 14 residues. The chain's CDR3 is CARSSGLQADTPYF. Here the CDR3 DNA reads TGTGCCCGCAGTTCGGGACTCCAAGCAGATACGCCGTATTTT.

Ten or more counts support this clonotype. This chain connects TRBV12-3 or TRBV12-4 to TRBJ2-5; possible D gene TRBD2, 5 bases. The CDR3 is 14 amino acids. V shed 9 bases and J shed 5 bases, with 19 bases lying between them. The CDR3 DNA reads TGTGCCAGTAGTACGGTCGGGAATGGTGAGACCCAGTACTTC. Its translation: CASSTVGNGETQYF.

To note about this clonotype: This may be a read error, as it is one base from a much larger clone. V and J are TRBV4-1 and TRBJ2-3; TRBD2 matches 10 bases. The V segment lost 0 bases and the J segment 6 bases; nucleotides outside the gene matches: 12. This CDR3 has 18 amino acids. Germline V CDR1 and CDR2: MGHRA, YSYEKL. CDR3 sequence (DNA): TGCGCCAGCAGCCAAGATGAGACTAGCGGGCTGCGATGGGATACGCAGTATTTT. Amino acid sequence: CASSQDETSGLRWDTQYF.

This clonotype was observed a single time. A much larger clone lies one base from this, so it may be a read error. The CDR3 loop reads CASSPGLAEPSDMQYF. In DNA, the CDR3 is TGTGCCAGCAGCCCCGGACTAGCGGAGCCCTCAGATATGCAGTATTTT. The rearrangement joins TRBV9 to TRBJ2-3; 10 bases are a match to TRBD2. The CDR3 extends over 16 amino acids. Germline V gene sequence: CDR1 SGDLS, CDR2 YYNGEE.

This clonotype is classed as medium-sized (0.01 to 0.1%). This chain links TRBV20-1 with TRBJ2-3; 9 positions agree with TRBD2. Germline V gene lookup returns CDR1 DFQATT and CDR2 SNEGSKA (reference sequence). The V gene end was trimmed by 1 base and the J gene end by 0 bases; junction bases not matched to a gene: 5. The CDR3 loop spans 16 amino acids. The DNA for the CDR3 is TGCAGTGCTAGAGGAAGCGGGAGGCCGAGCACAGATACGCAGTATTTT. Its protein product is CSARGSGRPSTDTQYF.

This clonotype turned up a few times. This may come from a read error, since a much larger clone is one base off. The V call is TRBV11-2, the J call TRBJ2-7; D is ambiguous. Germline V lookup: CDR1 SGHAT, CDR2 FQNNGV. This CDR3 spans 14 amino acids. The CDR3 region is CAGSLGMLGYEQYF. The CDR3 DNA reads TGTGCCGGCAGCTTAGGGATGTTAGGCTACGAGCAGTACTTC.

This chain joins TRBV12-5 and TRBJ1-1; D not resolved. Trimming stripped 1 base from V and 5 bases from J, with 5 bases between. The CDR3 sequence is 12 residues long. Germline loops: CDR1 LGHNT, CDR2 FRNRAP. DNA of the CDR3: TGTGCTAGTGGTTTGGGGCTGACTGAAGCTTTCTTT. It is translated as CASGLGLTEAFF.

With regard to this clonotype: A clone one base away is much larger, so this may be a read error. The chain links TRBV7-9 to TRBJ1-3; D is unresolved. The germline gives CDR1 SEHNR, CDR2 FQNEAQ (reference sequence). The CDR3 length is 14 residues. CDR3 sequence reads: CASSPDNSGNTIHF. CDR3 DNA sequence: TGTGCCAGCAGCCCCGACAACTCTGGAAACACCATACATTTT.

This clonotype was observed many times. The CDR3 loop is CASSLYGGRSYNEQFF. The CDR3 DNA sequence: TGCGCCAGCAGCCTTTACGGGGGACGCTCCTACAATGAGCAGTTCTTC. The J gene is TRBJ2-1, the V gene TRBV4-1, with D possibly TRBD2 on 6 matching bases. Germline CDR1 is MGHRA and CDR2 is YSYEKL. This CDR3 comprises 16 residues. V shed 4 bases and J shed 0 bases, with 13 bases lying between them.

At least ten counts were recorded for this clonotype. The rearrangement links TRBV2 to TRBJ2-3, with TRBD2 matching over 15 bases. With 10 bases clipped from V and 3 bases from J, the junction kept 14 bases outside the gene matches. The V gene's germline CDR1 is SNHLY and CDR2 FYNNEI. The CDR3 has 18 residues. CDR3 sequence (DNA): TGTGCCACCCCACCCGGACTAGCGGGAGGGCCTGGGACAGATACGCAGTATTTT. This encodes CATPPGLAGGPGTDTQYF.

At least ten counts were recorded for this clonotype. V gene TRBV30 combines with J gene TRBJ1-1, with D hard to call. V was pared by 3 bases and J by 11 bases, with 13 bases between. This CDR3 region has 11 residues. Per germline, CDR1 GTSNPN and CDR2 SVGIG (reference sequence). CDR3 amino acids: CAWSYPVEAFF. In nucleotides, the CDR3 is TGTGCCTGGAGCTACCCGGTCGAGGCTTTCTTT.

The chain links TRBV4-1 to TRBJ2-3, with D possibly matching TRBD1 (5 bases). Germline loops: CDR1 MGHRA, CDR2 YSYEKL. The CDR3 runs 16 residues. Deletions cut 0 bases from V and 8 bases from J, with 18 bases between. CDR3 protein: CASSQEAQGGSATQYF. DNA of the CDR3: TGCGCCAGCAGCCAAGAAGCCCAGGGTGGTTCGGCTACGCAGTATTTT.

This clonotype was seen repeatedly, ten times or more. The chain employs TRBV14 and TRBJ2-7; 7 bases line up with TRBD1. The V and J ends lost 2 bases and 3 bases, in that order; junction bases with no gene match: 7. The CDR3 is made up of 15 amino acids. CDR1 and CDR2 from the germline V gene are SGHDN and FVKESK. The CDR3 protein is CASSQFPDRNYEQYF. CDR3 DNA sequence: TGTGCCAGCAGCCAATTCCCGGACAGGAACTACGAGCAGTACTTC.

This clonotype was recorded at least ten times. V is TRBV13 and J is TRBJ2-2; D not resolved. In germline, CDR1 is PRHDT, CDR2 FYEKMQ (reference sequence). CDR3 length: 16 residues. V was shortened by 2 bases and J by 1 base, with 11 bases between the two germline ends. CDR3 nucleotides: TGTGCCAGCAGCTTAAATTACCCTCTGAACACCGGGGAGCTGTTTTTT. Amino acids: CASSLNYPLNTGELFF.

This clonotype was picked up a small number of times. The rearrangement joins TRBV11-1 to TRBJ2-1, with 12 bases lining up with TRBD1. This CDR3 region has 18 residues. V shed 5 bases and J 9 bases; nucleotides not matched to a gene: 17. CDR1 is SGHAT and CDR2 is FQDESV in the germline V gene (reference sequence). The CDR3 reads CASSGPGTGGVDSPEQFF. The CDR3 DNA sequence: TGTGCCAGCAGCGGTCCCGGGACAGGGGGCGTGGACTCTCCTGAGCAGTTCTTC.

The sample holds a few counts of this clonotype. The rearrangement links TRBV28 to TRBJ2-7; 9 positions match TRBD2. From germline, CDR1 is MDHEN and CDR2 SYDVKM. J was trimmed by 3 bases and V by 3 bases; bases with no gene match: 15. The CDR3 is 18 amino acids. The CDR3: CASSFDYRGRGRDYEQYF. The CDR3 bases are TGTGCCAGCAGTTTCGACTATAGGGGTCGCGGGAGGGACTACGAGCAGTACTTC.